This TCR beta chain was obtained from a study of T cells in Graves' hyperthyroidism and ophthalmopathy. Amplified regions were TCR beta CDR3 sequences from RNA transcripts. Researchers ran a first-round RT-PCR on the TCR CDR3 using the HTBI primer set. In TCRdb, the multiplex PCR reads were re-called with MiXCR into one record per CDR3 protein. The sample has some 600,000 distinct CDR3 sequences, around 42% seen once. This clonotype was seen only once. The origin of this receptor is a woman under 30 with Graves' hyperthyroidism. Sequences were obtained from peripheral blood or thyroid tissue (not recorded which).

The CDR3 nucleotides are TGTGCCAGCAGTGAATCCAACGTGTGGACAGGAGCGTCGGAGACCCAGTACTTC. It yields the protein CASSESNVWTGASETQYF. This chain joins TRBV25-1 and TRBJ2-5; 7 nucleotides agree with TRBD1. CDR3 length: 18 amino acids. Looked up from germline, CDR1 is MGHDK and CDR2 is SYGVNS. With 1 base clipped from V and 5 bases from J, the junction kept 16 bases outside the gene matches.